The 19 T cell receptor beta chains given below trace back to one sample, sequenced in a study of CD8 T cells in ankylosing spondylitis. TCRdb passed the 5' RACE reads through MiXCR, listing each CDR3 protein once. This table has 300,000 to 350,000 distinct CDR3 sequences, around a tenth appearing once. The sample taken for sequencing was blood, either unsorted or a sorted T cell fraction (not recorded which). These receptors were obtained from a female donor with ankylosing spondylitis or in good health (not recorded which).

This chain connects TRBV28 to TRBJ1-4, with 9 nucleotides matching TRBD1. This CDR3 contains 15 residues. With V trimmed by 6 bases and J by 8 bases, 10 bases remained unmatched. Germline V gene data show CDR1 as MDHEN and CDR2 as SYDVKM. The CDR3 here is CASRTGGQGIEKLFF. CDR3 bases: TGTGCCAGCAGGACGGGGGGACAGGGTATAGAAAAACTGTTTTTT.

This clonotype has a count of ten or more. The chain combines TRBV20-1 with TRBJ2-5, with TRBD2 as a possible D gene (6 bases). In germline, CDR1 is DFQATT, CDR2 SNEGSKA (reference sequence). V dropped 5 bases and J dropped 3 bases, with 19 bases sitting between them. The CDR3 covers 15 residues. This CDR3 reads CSAARGTSKEETQYF. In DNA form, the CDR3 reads TGCAGTGCTGCCCGGGGAACTAGCAAGGAAGAGACCCAGTACTTC.

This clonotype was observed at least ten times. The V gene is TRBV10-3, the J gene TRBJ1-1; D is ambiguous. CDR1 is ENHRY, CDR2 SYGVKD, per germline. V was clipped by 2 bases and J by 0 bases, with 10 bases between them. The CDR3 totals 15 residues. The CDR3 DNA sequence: TGTGCCATCAGTGAGAGAGGAGGATTGAACACTGAAGCTTTCTTT. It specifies CAISERGGLNTEAFF.

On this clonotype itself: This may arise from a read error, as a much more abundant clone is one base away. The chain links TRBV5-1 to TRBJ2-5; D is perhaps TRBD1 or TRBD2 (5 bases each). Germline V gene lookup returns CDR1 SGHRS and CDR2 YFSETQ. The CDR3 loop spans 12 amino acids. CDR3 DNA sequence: TGCGTCAGCAGCTTCGGGGCAGAGACCCAGTACTTC. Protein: CVSSFGAETQYF.

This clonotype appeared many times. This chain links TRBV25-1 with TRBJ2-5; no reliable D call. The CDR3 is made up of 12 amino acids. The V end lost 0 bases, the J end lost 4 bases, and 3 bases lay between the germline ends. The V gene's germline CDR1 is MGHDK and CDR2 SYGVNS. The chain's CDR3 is CASSEYGETQYF. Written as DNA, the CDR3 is TGTGCCAGCAGTGAATACGGAGAGACCCAGTACTTC.

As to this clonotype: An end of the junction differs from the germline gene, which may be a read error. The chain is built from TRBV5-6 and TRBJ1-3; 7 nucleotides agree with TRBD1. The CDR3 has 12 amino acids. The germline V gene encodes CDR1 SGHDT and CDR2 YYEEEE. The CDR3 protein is CASSFPTGRTDF. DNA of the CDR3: TGTGCCAGCAGCTTCCCGACAGGGCGAACGGATTTT.

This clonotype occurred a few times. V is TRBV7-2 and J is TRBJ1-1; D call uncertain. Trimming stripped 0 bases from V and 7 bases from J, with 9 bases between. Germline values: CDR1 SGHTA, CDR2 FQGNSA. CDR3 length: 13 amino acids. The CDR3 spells CASSLASEGEAFF. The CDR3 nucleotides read TGTGCCAGCAGCTTAGCGTCGGAGGGTGAAGCTTTCTTT.

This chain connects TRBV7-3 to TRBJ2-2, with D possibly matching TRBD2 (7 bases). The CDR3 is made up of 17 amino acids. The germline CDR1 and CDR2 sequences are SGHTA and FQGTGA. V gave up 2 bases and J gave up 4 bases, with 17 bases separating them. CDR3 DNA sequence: TGTGCCAGCAGCTTAGGATCGGGGGGCAGAGGCACCGGGGAGCTGTTTTTT. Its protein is CASSLGSGGRGTGELFF.

The CDR3: CSARSNGASVMNTEAFF. The CDR3 DNA reads as TGCAGTGCTAGATCGAATGGGGCATCGGTTATGAACACTGAAGCTTTCTTT. The chain has TRBV20-1 and TRBJ1-1, with a possible D match to TRBD1 (5 bases). The germline CDR1 and CDR2 sequences are DFQATT and SNEGSKA (reference sequence). This CDR3 is 17 amino acids long. V shed 2 bases and J shed 0 bases, with 19 bases lying between them.

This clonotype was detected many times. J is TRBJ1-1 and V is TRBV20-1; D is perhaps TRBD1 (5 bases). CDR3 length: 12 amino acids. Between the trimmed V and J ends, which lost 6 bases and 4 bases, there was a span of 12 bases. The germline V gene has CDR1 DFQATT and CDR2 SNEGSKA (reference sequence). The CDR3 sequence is CSAAAGRTEAFF. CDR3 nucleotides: TGCAGTGCCGCCGCGGGGCGCACTGAAGCTTTCTTT.

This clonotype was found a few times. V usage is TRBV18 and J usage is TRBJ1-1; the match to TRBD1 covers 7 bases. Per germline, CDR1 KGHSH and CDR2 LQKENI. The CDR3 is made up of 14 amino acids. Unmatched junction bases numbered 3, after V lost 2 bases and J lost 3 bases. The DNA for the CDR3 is TGTGCCAGCTCACCAAACCAGGGGGACACTGAAGCTTTCTTT. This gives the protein CASSPNQGDTEAFF.

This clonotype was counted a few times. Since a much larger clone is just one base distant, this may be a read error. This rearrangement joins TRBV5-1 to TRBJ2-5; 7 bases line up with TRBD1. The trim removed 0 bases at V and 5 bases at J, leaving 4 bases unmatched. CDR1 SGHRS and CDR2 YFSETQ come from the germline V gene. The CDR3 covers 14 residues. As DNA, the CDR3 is TGCGCCAGCAGCTTGGGACAGGGAATGGAGACCCAGTACTTC. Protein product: CASSLGQGMETQYF.

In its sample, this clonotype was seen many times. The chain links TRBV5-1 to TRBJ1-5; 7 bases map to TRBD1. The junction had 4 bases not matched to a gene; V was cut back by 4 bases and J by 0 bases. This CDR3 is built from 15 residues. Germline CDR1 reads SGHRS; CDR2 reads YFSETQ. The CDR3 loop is CASSPGTVSNQPQHF. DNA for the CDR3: TGCGCCAGCAGCCCGGGGACAGTTAGCAATCAGCCCCAGCATTTT.

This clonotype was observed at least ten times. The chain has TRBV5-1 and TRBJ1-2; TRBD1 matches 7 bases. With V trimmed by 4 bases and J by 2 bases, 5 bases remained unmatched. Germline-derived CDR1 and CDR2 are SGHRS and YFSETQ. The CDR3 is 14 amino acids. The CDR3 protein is CASSGTALNYGYTF. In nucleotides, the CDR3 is TGCGCCAGCAGCGGGACAGCCCTGAACTATGGCTACACCTTC.

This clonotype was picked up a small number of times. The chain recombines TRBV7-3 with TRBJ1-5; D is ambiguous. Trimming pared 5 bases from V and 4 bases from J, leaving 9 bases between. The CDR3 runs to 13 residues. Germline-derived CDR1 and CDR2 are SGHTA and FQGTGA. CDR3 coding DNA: TGTGCCAGCAGCCCGGACCCTAATCAGCCCCAGCATTTT. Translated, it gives CASSPDPNQPQHF.

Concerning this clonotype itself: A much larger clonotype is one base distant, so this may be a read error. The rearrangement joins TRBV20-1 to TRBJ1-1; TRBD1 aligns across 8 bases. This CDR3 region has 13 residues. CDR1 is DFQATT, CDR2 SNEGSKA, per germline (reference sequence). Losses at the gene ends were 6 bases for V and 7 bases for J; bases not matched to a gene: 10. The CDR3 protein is CSAPIPGGSEAFF. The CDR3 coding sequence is TGCAGTGCCCCGATCCCAGGGGGCAGTGAAGCTTTCTTT.

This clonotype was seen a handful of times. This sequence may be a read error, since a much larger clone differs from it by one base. The chain's CDR3 is CCARDGNRGRAPNSPLHF. In nucleotides, the CDR3 is TGCTGTGCTAGAGATGGGAACAGGGGTCGGGCTCCTAATTCACCCCTCCACTTT. The V gene is TRBV20-1, the J gene TRBJ1-6; 7 nucleotides align to TRBD1. The CDR3 consists of 18 residues. The germline V gene has CDR1 DFQATT and CDR2 SNEGSKA (reference sequence).

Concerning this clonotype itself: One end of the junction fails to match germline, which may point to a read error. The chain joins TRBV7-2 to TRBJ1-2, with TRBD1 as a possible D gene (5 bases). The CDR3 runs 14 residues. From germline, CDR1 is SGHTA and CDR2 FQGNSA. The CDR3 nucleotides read TGTGCCAGGAGCTCGACAGTTATGCACTATGGCTACACCTTC. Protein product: CARSSTVMHYGYTF.

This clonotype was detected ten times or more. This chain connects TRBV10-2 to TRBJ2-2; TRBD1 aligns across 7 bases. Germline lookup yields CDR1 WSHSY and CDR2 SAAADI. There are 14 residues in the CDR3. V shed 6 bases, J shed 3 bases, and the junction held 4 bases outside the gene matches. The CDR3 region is CASSTGVDTGELFF. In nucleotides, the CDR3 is TGCGCCAGCAGCACAGGGGTAGACACCGGGGAGCTGTTTTTT.